The 19 T cell receptor beta chains below come from one sample, sequenced in a study of OX40 agonist ivuxolimab in advanced cancers. The protocol was immunoSEQ multiplex PCR, while the TCRdb copy is restricted to in-frame clones and leaves out a portion. The table records 48,000 or so clones, approximately 91% of them present only once. The input for sequencing was CD4+ or CD8+ T cells sorted from blood, taken in a trial of the OX40 agonist ivuxolimab. These receptors were collected from an adult with an advanced solid tumor such as melanoma, head and neck, liver or kidney cancer.

This CDR3 reads CASSTPMGGEGGELFF. CDR3 nucleotides: TGTGCCAGCAGCACCCCCATGGGGGGCGAGGGCGGGGAGCTGTTTTTT. This sequence joins TRBV9 and TRBJ2-2, with D perhaps matching TRBD1 or TRBD2 (6 bases each). This CDR3 has 16 amino acids. CDR1 is SGDLS and CDR2 is YYNGEE in the germline V gene. V was shortened by 4 bases and J by 7 bases, with 20 bases between the two germline ends.

This clone was observed a single time. V is TRBV27 and J is TRBJ1-1; the D is unclear. Germline CDR1 is MNHEY and CDR2 is SMNVEV (reference sequence). The CDR3 runs 12 residues. Trimming removed 1 base at V and 6 bases at J, with 6 bases between. In DNA, the CDR3 is TGTGCCAGCAGTTTATTAGGAGCTGAAGCTTTCTTT. It specifies CASSLLGAEAFF.

V and J are TRBV5-1 and TRBJ2-1; possibly TRBD2 for D (5 bases). The CDR3 is made up of 16 amino acids. V gave up 0 bases and J gave up 2 bases, with 12 bases separating them. CDR1 and CDR2 from the germline V gene are SGHRS and YFSETQ. The DNA of the CDR3 is TGCGCCAGCAGCTTGGGAGACTACCGAACCTACAATGAGCAGTTCTTC. It specifies CASSLGDYRTYNEQFF.

The chain uses TRBV5-5 and TRBJ1-1; D unresolved. V was shortened by 1 base and J by 1 base, with 11 bases between the two germline ends. The CDR3 has 15 amino acids. The germline V gene has CDR1 SGHKS and CDR2 YYEKEE (reference sequence). The CDR3 region is CASSLYGSPNTEAFF. CDR3 coding DNA: TGTGCCAGCAGCTTGTACGGGAGTCCGAACACTGAAGCTTTCTTT.

The rearrangement uses TRBV18 and TRBJ2-1; D unclear. The CDR3 is 15 amino acids. CDR1 KGHSH and CDR2 LQKENI come from the germline V gene. V was pared by 2 bases and J by 2 bases, with 10 bases between. CDR3 loop: CASSPIRRTYNEQFF. The DNA for the CDR3 is TGTGCCAGCTCACCAATCAGGAGAACCTACAATGAGCAGTTCTTC.

The chain has TRBV6-5 and TRBJ1-5; possibly TRBD1 for D (5 bases). The length of the CDR3 is 15 residues. V was cut by 5 bases and J by 3 bases, with 14 bases left in between. Germline V gene sequence: CDR1 MNHEY, CDR2 SVGAGI. The CDR3 loop reads CASSPSRVSNQPQHF. DNA of the CDR3: TGTGCCAGCAGTCCATCCAGGGTATCCAATCAGCCCCAGCATTTT.

This clone appeared once. The CDR3 sequence is CASSLAGQGVDGYTF. Here the CDR3 DNA reads TGTGCCAGCAGCTTAGCGGGACAGGGTGTCGATGGCTACACCTTC. The chain combines TRBV5-6 with TRBJ1-2; 9 bases line up with TRBD1. Looked up from germline, CDR1 is SGHDT and CDR2 is YYEEEE. Losses at the gene ends were 2 bases for V and 6 bases for J; bases not matched to a gene: 8. The CDR3 is made up of 15 amino acids.

CDR3 nucleotide sequence: TGCGCCAGCAGCCAAAGATTTACAGGGGAGGATGAGCAGTTCTTC. Protein sequence: CASSQRFTGEDEQFF. The chain employs TRBV4-1 and TRBJ2-1, with D possibly being TRBD1 (7 bases). Per the germline V gene, CDR1 is MGHRA and CDR2 is YSYEKL. V gave up 2 bases and J gave up 8 bases, with 16 bases separating them. The CDR3 covers 15 residues.

The V call is TRBV28, the J call TRBJ2-4; 8 nucleotides line up with TRBD1. Losses at the gene ends were 5 bases for V and 4 bases for J; bases not matched to a gene: 7. Germline V CDR1 and CDR2: MDHEN, SYDVKM. The CDR3 runs to 15 residues. Here the CDR3 DNA reads TGTGCCAGCAGTCCCCCCCGACAGGGGAAAAACATTCAGTACTTC. Its protein is CASSPPRQGKNIQYF.

The V and J genes are TRBV4-1 and TRBJ2-5, with 11 positions matching TRBD2. V was clipped by 2 bases and J by 3 bases; unmatched bases: 5. The CDR3 contains 16 residues. The germline V gene encodes CDR1 MGHRA and CDR2 YSYEKL. The CDR3 nucleotides are TGCGCCAGCAGCCAACTGGGACTAGCGGAGGAAGAGACCCAGTACTTC. Translation: CASSQLGLAEEETQYF.

This chain joins TRBV27 and TRBJ1-2; TRBD1 is a possible D gene (5 bases). Germline V gene lookup returns CDR1 MNHEY and CDR2 SMNVEV (reference sequence). The CDR3 covers 14 residues. V lost 5 bases, J lost 6 bases, and 16 bases lay in between. The CDR3 is CASSPVGTRHGYTF. CDR3 DNA: TGTGCCAGCAGTCCCGTGGGGACCCGGCATGGCTACACCTTC.

The V and J genes are TRBV13 and TRBJ1-1; D is ambiguous. The V end was cut by 5 bases, the J end by 4 bases, with 17 bases between. CDR3 length equals 15 residues. Germline V gene data show CDR1 as PRHDT and CDR2 as FYEKMQ (reference sequence). The CDR3, as DNA: TGTGCCAGCAGCCAACCATTCCCAAGAGGCACTGAAGCTTTCTTT. Protein product: CASSQPFPRGTEAFF.

V and J are TRBV29-1 and TRBJ1-1; D is uncertain. The CDR3 contains 12 residues. Trimming took 6 bases from V and 0 from J, leaving 8 bases between them. Germline V gene lookup returns CDR1 SQVTM and CDR2 ANQGSEA. CDR3: CSVAGVNTEAFF. CDR3 nucleotides: TGCAGCGTGGCCGGAGTGAACACTGAAGCTTTCTTT.

This chain connects TRBV27 to TRBJ2-7; 9 bases are shared with TRBD2. The junction had 4 bases not matched to a gene; V was cut back by 2 bases and J by 2 bases. Germline CDR1 is MNHEY and CDR2 is SMNVEV (reference sequence). This CDR3 comprises 15 residues. CDR3 in amino acids: CASSLLASGAYEQYF. As DNA, the CDR3 is TGTGCCAGCAGTTTACTTGCTAGCGGGGCCTACGAGCAGTACTTC.

The chain combines TRBV1 with TRBJ2-6; the table names TRBD2, a call not compared with the DNA. TRBV1 is termed a pseudogene. This CDR3 spans 19 amino acids. CDR3 nucleotides: TGCACCAGCAGCCATGGGAGGACGAGTCGAAGCTCTGGGGCCAACGTCCTGACTTTC. Encoded protein: CTSSHGRTSRSSGANVLTF.

This clone was counted a single time. The junction and the germline gene differ at one end; a read error may be behind it. The V call is TRBV19, the J call TRBJ2-3; 7 bases map to TRBD1. CDR1 and CDR2 from the germline V gene are LNHDA and SQIVND (reference sequence). The CDR3 is 15 residues long. The CDR3, as DNA: TGTGCCAGTAGTATAGTCGGGGACAGCACGGATACGCAGTATTTT. Protein product: CASSIVGDSTDTQYF.

The rearrangement uses TRBV19 and TRBJ1-4, with 10 bases lining up with TRBD1. V lost 6 bases to trimming and J lost 8 bases; unmatched junction nucleotides: 6. There are 14 residues in the CDR3. CDR1 LNHDA and CDR2 SQIVND come from the germline V gene (reference sequence). Here the CDR3 DNA reads TGTGCCAGTAGGGGGACAGGGGTTGAAGAAAAACTGTTTTTT. It translates to CASRGTGVEEKLFF.

Judged by abundance, this clone is medium-sized. The V and J genes are TRBV6-1 and TRBJ1-1; 10 bases map to TRBD1. CDR3 length equals 15 residues. V shed 7 bases and J 3 bases; nucleotides not matched to a gene: 8. The germline V gene encodes CDR1 MNHNS and CDR2 SASEGT. CDR3 bases: TGTGCCAGCAAATGGACAGGGGGGGAGGACACTGAAGCTTTCTTT. Translation: CASKWTGGEDTEAFF.

CDR3 sequence (DNA): TGTGCCAGCAGCCTAAGGGTGGACACCGGGGAGCTGTTTTTT. It specifies CASSLRVDTGELFF. The J gene is TRBJ2-2, the V gene TRBV4-2; unclear D gene. The CDR3 contains 14 residues. Trimming took 4 bases from V and 3 from J, leaving 9 bases between them. From germline, CDR1 is LGHNA and CDR2 YNFKEQ.